These T cell receptor beta chains were read from a single sample in a study of chemoradiotherapy in HPV16-positive cancers. Data came from immunoSEQ multiplex PCR; TCRdb stores just in-frame clones and leaves some out. The sample consists of around 29,000 clones, roughly 92% of them appearing once. This material consisted of blood, taken from a patient who underwent chemoradiotherapy. The receptors come from a human donor with HPV-associated anogenital cancer. The CDR3 runs from the conserved cysteine through the conserved F or W. The order of the fields is V gene, clone size, D gene, J gene, CDR3 protein, CDR3 DNA. D genes are given only for firm matches. Clone size is shown for a subset of rows, as once, few, many or a class of expanded clone.

v_call: TRBV7-2
clone_size: NA
d_call: NA
j_call: TRBJ2-5
cdr3_aa: CASSPSHGAIRQETQYF
cdr3_nt: TGTGCCAGCAGCCCTAGCCACGGGGCGATACGTCAAGAGACCCAGTACTTC

v_call: TRBV29-1
clone_size: NA
d_call: TRBD1
j_call: TRBJ2-3
cdr3_aa: CSVDQRTGGESTDTQYF
cdr3_nt: TGCAGCGTTGATCAGCGGACAGGGGGTGAGAGCACAGATACGCAGTATTTT

v_call: TRBV25-1
clone_size: NA
d_call: NA
j_call: TRBJ2-7
cdr3_aa: CASRERASSYEQYF
cdr3_nt: TGTGCCAGCAGGGAGCGGGCGAGTTCCTACGAGCAGTACTTC

v_call: TRBV7-9
clone_size: NA
d_call: TRBD1
j_call: TRBJ2-6
cdr3_aa: CASSLKEWADRVGANVLTF
cdr3_nt: TGTGCCAGCAGCTTAAAGGAGTGGGCGGACAGGGTTGGGGCCAACGTCCTGACTTTC

v_call: TRBV15
clone_size: NA
d_call: NA
j_call: TRBJ2-5
cdr3_aa: CATSAAETQYF
cdr3_nt: TGTGCCACCAGCGCGGCGGAGACCCAGTACTTC

v_call: TRBV29-1
clone_size: NA
d_call: NA
j_call: TRBJ1-1
cdr3_aa: CSVDRGTEAFF
cdr3_nt: TGCAGCGTTGACCGAGGCACTGAAGCTTTCTTT

v_call: TRBV4-2
clone_size: NA
d_call: NA
j_call: TRBJ2-7
cdr3_aa: CASSQEYSGLSYEQYF
cdr3_nt: TGTGCCAGCAGCCAAGAGTATTCGGGGTTATCCTACGAGCAGTACTTC

v_call: TRBV4-2
clone_size: NA
d_call: NA
j_call: TRBJ2-7
cdr3_aa: CASSQDSREGYEQYF
cdr3_nt: TGTGCCAGCAGCCAAGATTCCCGCGAGGGCTACGAGCAGTACTTC

v_call: TRBV12-5
clone_size: NA
d_call: TRBD2
j_call: TRBJ2-3
cdr3_aa: CASGPGLAPTYAQYF
cdr3_nt: TGTGCTAGTGGCCCAGGACTAGCTCCTACTTATGCGCAGTATTTT

v_call: TRBV10-3
clone_size: NA
d_call: NA
j_call: TRBJ2-3
cdr3_aa: CAISSNSRSTDTQYF
cdr3_nt: TGTGCCATCAGCTCTAATTCAAGGAGCACAGATACGCAGTATTTT

v_call: TRBV29-1
clone_size: NA
d_call: NA
j_call: TRBJ2-3
cdr3_aa: CSGGPLFLDTQYF
cdr3_nt: TGCAGCGGAGGGCCCCTTTTTTTAGATACGCAGTATTTT

v_call: TRBV27
clone_size: NA
d_call: TRBD1
j_call: TRBJ2-1
cdr3_aa: CASSPGLGGYEQFF
cdr3_nt: TGTGCCAGCAGTCCAGGTTTAGGGGGCTATGAGCAGTTCTTC

v_call: TRBV6-5
clone_size: NA
d_call: TRBD1
j_call: TRBJ2-7
cdr3_aa: CASSYSDRGSYEQYF
cdr3_nt: TGTGCCAGCAGTTACTCGGACAGGGGCTCCTACGAGCAGTACTTC

v_call: TRBV19
clone_size: NA
d_call: TRBD1
j_call: TRBJ1-5
cdr3_aa: CASNIGQVNQPQHF
cdr3_nt: TGTGCCAGTAACATAGGACAGGTCAATCAGCCCCAGCATTTT

v_call: TRBV4-2
clone_size: NA
d_call: TRBD1
j_call: TRBJ1-5
cdr3_aa: CASSQPGQHNQPQHF
cdr3_nt: TGTGCCAGCAGCCAACCGGGACAGCACAATCAGCCCCAGCATTTT

v_call: TRBV6-5
clone_size: NA
d_call: TRBD1
j_call: TRBJ1-2
cdr3_aa: CASSETGRLGYTF
cdr3_nt: TGTGCCAGCAGCGAGACAGGGAGGCTAGGCTACACCTTC

v_call: TRBV7-9
clone_size: once
d_call: NA
j_call: TRBJ1-1
cdr3_aa: CASSSVGGSNTEAFF
cdr3_nt: TGTGCCAGCAGCTCAGTGGGGGGTTCGAACACTGAAGCTTTCTTT

v_call: TRBV5-4
clone_size: NA
d_call: TRBD1
j_call: TRBJ1-2
cdr3_aa: CASSSGQGYGYTF
cdr3_nt: TGTGCCAGCAGCTCAGGACAGGGCTATGGCTACACCTTC

v_call: TRBV28
clone_size: NA
d_call: NA
j_call: TRBJ2-2
cdr3_aa: CASSFITGELFF
cdr3_nt: TGTGCCAGCAGTTTCATTACCGGGGAGCTGTTTTTT

v_call: TRBV7-6
clone_size: few
d_call: NA
j_call: TRBJ2-7
cdr3_aa: CASSLGRSYEQYF
cdr3_nt: TGTGCCAGCAGCTTAGGCAGGTCCTACGAGCAGTACTTC

v_call: TRBV5-1
clone_size: NA
d_call: NA
j_call: TRBJ2-3
cdr3_aa: CASSLVGSPEDTQYF
cdr3_nt: TGCGCCAGCAGCTTGGTAGGGAGTCCTGAGGATACGCAGTATTTT

v_call: TRBV6-1
clone_size: NA
d_call: NA
j_call: TRBJ2-5
cdr3_aa: CASLLGGPQETQYF
cdr3_nt: TGTGCCAGCTTGCTAGGAGGGCCTCAAGAGACCCAGTACTTC

v_call: TRBV4-2
clone_size: NA
d_call: NA
j_call: TRBJ2-7
cdr3_aa: CASSLYGGRGVYEQYF
cdr3_nt: TGTGCCAGCAGCCTCTATGGGGGTCGCGGAGTCTACGAGCAGTACTTC

v_call: TRBV6-5
clone_size: NA
d_call: NA
j_call: TRBJ2-3
cdr3_aa: CASSYVGSTDTQYF
cdr3_nt: TGTGCCAGCAGTTACGTTGGTAGTACAGATACGCAGTATTTT

v_call: TRBV14
clone_size: NA
d_call: TRBD1
j_call: TRBJ1-1
cdr3_aa: CASSPYRGPTEAFF
cdr3_nt: TGTGCCAGCAGCCCTTACAGGGGGCCCACTGAAGCTTTCTTT

v_call: TRBV7-9
clone_size: once
d_call: TRBD1
j_call: TRBJ2-7
cdr3_aa: CASSNRDRGNYEQYF
cdr3_nt: TGTGCCAGCAGCAACCGGGACAGGGGGAACTACGAGCAGTACTTC

v_call: TRBV5-6
clone_size: NA
d_call: NA
j_call: TRBJ2-5
cdr3_aa: CASSPVVGWETQYF
cdr3_nt: TGTGCCAGCAGCCCGGTAGTGGGGTGGGAGACCCAGTACTTC

v_call: TRBV5-1
clone_size: NA
d_call: TRBD2
j_call: TRBJ2-1
cdr3_aa: CASSLGLAPNEQFF
cdr3_nt: TGCGCCAGCAGCTTGGGACTAGCCCCCAATGAGCAGTTCTTC

v_call: TRBV6-6
clone_size: NA
d_call: NA
j_call: TRBJ1-2
cdr3_aa: CASSADNSYGYTF
cdr3_nt: TGTGCCAGCAGCGCAGACAATAGCTATGGCTACACCTTC

v_call: TRBV6-6
clone_size: once
d_call: NA
j_call: TRBJ1-2
cdr3_aa: CASSYSPNYGYTF
cdr3_nt: TGTGCCAGCAGTTACTCGCCTAACTATGGCTACACCTTC

v_call: TRBV4-2
clone_size: NA
d_call: NA
j_call: TRBJ2-7
cdr3_aa: CASSQDGGGDSYEQYF
cdr3_nt: TGTGCCAGCAGCCAAGACGGTGGCGGGGACTCCTACGAGCAGTACTTC

v_call: TRBV19
clone_size: once
d_call: NA
j_call: TRBJ2-7
cdr3_aa: CASSMGQGRGYEQYF
cdr3_nt: TGTGCCAGTAGTATGGGGCAGGGAAGAGGCTACGAGCAGTACTTC

v_call: TRBV5-4
clone_size: NA
d_call: TRBD2
j_call: TRBJ2-5
cdr3_aa: CASSRTSGDQETQYF
cdr3_nt: TGTGCCAGCAGCCGGACTAGCGGGGACCAAGAGACCCAGTACTTC

v_call: TRBV15
clone_size: once
d_call: NA
j_call: TRBJ1-4
cdr3_aa: CATSRWGGGEKLFF
cdr3_nt: TGTGCCACCAGCAGGTGGGGTGGGGGCGAAAAACTGTTTTTT

v_call: TRBV9
clone_size: NA
d_call: NA
j_call: TRBJ2-1
cdr3_aa: CASSESPRNEQFF
cdr3_nt: TGTGCCAGCAGCGAGTCCCCGAGGAATGAGCAGTTCTTC

v_call: TRBV6-4
clone_size: NA
d_call: TRBD1
j_call: TRBJ1-5
cdr3_aa: CASSETRDSFQPQHF
cdr3_nt: TGTGCCAGCAGTGAAACAAGGGACAGTTTTCAGCCCCAGCATTTT

v_call: TRBV6-1
clone_size: NA
d_call: NA
j_call: TRBJ1-1
cdr3_aa: CASRHFPGENTEAFF
cdr3_nt: TGTGCCAGCAGACACTTTCCAGGGGAAAACACTGAAGCTTTCTTT

v_call: TRBV9
clone_size: NA
d_call: NA
j_call: TRBJ1-5
cdr3_aa: CASSGLYSNQPQHF
cdr3_nt: TGTGCCAGCAGCGGGCTCTATAGCAATCAGCCCCAGCATTTT

v_call: TRBV6-1
clone_size: NA
d_call: TRBD1
j_call: TRBJ1-2
cdr3_aa: CASSGDRSRIGGYTF
cdr3_nt: TGTGCCAGCAGCGGGGACAGGAGCAGAATAGGTGGCTACACCTTC

v_call: TRBV9
clone_size: NA
d_call: NA
j_call: TRBJ2-3
cdr3_aa: CASSVAFGDTQYF
cdr3_nt: TGTGCCAGCAGCGTAGCCTTTGGAGATACGCAGTATTTT

v_call: TRBV10-2
clone_size: NA
d_call: NA
j_call: TRBJ2-1
cdr3_aa: CASTGSMAYNEQFF
cdr3_nt: TGCGCCAGCACTGGGTCAATGGCCTACAATGAGCAGTTCTTC

v_call: TRBV6-5
clone_size: once
d_call: TRBD1
j_call: TRBJ1-5
cdr3_aa: CASRSTGGGQPQHF
cdr3_nt: TGTGCCAGCAGATCCACAGGGGGCGGGCAGCCCCAGCATTTT

v_call: TRBV9
clone_size: once
d_call: NA
j_call: TRBJ1-1
cdr3_aa: CASSVRPNTEAFF
cdr3_nt: TGTGCCAGCAGCGTAAGACCGAACACTGAAGCTTTCTTT

v_call: TRBV4-1
clone_size: NA
d_call: NA
j_call: TRBJ2-7
cdr3_aa: CASSQAESSYEQYF
cdr3_nt: TGCGCCAGCAGCCAGGCAGAGAGCTCCTACGAGCAGTACTTC

v_call: TRBV28
clone_size: once
d_call: NA
j_call: TRBJ1-5
cdr3_aa: CASSLTGVSNQPQHF
cdr3_nt: TGTGCCAGCAGTTTGACCGGGGTTAGCAATCAGCCCCAGCATTTT

v_call: TRBV4-3
clone_size: NA
d_call: NA
j_call: TRBJ1-6
cdr3_aa: CASSQNAGVAVSPLHF
cdr3_nt: TGCGCCAGCAGCCAAAACGCAGGCGTCGCCGTATCACCCCTCCACTTT

v_call: TRBV10-1
clone_size: NA
d_call: NA
j_call: TRBJ2-1
cdr3_aa: CASRWTHTYNEQFF
cdr3_nt: TGCGCCAGCCGCTGGACCCACACCTACAATGAGCAGTTCTTC

v_call: TRBV11-2
clone_size: NA
d_call: NA
j_call: TRBJ1-2
cdr3_aa: CASSLAGHQYGYTF
cdr3_nt: TGTGCCAGCAGCTTAGCGGGACACCAATATGGCTACACCTTC

v_call: TRBV6-6
clone_size: NA
d_call: NA
j_call: TRBJ2-1
cdr3_aa: CASSYVRVEQFF
cdr3_nt: TGTGCCAGCAGTTACGTCCGAGTTGAGCAGTTCTTC

v_call: TRBV7-2
clone_size: NA
d_call: NA
j_call: TRBJ1-2
cdr3_aa: CASSHRTPYYGYTF
cdr3_nt: TGTGCCAGCAGCCATCGGACACCTTATTATGGCTACACCTTC

v_call: TRBV7-2
clone_size: NA
d_call: TRBD2
j_call: TRBJ2-1
cdr3_aa: CASSPGGVGSYNEQFF
cdr3_nt: TGTGCCAGCAGCCCGGGGGGTGTTGGGTCCTACAATGAGCAGTTCTTC

v_call: TRBV7-9
clone_size: NA
d_call: NA
j_call: TRBJ2-5
cdr3_aa: CASSLEAYQETQYF
cdr3_nt: TGTGCCAGCAGCTTAGAGGCATACCAAGAGACCCAGTACTTC